Each of the 26 T cell receptor beta chains below was sequenced from the same sample in a study of cytomegalovirus exposure and HLA in healthy donors. PCR amplification relied on 60 Vbeta primers (plus 13 Jbeta primers). Sequencing used immunoSEQ multiplex PCR; TCRdb keeps in-frame clones, though not all of them. The data hold 160,000 or so clones, with roughly 80% observed a single time. The source material was PBMCs. Receptors originate from a man aged 25 to 45 in good health and CMV-seronegative.

This clone came up once. The V and J genes are TRBV2 and TRBJ1-5; 9 bases map to TRBD1. Trimming removed 2 bases from V and 5 bases from J; junction bases left unmatched: 7. In germline, CDR1 is SNHLY, CDR2 FYNNEI. CDR3 length: 16 amino acids. The CDR3 DNA reads TGTGCCAGCAGTGAAATCCGGGACAGGGCCTATCAGCCCCAGCATTTT. The encoded protein is CASSEIRDRAYQPQHF.

This clone came up a few times. This sequence joins TRBV7-6 and TRBJ2-5, with TRBD1 as a possible D gene (7 bases). CDR3 length: 19 residues. Trimming took 2 bases from V and 0 from J, leaving 22 bases between them. Germline CDR1 and CDR2: SGHVS and FNYEAQ. This chain's CDR3 is CASSLRVRGGGTDQETQYF. CDR3 DNA sequence: TGTGCCAGCAGCTTAAGGGTCAGAGGAGGGGGGACAGACCAAGAGACCCAGTACTTC.

J is TRBJ1-4 and V is TRBV9; TRBD1 agrees at 10 bases. CDR1 and CDR2 (germline): SGDLS, YYNGEE. The CDR3 consists of 16 residues. With 1 base clipped from V and 5 bases from J, the junction kept 5 bases outside the gene matches. DNA for the CDR3: TGTGCCAGCAGCGTACTTGGGACAGGGGTGAATGAAAAACTGTTTTTT. Amino acid sequence: CASSVLGTGVNEKLFF.

The chain carries TRBV9 and TRBJ2-1, with a tentative D call TRBD2 (6 bases). Per germline, CDR1 SGDLS and CDR2 YYNGEE. There are 13 residues in the CDR3. The V and J ends lost 0 bases and 10 bases respectively, with 11 bases between them. The DNA for the CDR3 is TGTGCCAGCAGCGTAGCTAGGGGAGGCGAGCAGTTCTTC. It encodes CASSVARGGEQFF.

The chain is built from TRBV30 and TRBJ1-1, with TRBD1 as a possible D gene (6 bases). The CDR3 extends over 16 amino acids. CDR1 GTSNPN and CDR2 SVGIG come from the germline V gene (reference sequence). Deletions cut 1 base from V and 0 bases from J, with 15 bases between. The CDR3, as DNA: TGTGCCTGGAGTGACCCCCGGACAGCGCTGAACACTGAAGCTTTCTTT. It yields the protein CAWSDPRTALNTEAFF.

The chain couples TRBV30 to TRBJ2-2; D is unresolved. Deletions cut 3 bases from V and 5 bases from J, with 4 bases between. Germline loops: CDR1 GTSNPN, CDR2 SVGIG (reference sequence). The CDR3 length is 11 residues. The CDR3 region is CAWRATGELFF. CDR3 bases: TGTGCCTGGAGAGCGACCGGGGAGCTGTTTTTT.

CDR3 bases: TGTGCCAGCAGGGTGGGGAGACTAGCGGATAACACAGATACGCAGTATTTT. Translation: CASRVGRLADNTDTQYF. This rearrangement joins TRBV27 to TRBJ2-3, with 9 bases lining up with TRBD2. The CDR3 covers 17 residues. V trimming: 6 bases; J trimming: 2 bases; junction bases outside the gene matches: 12. Germline CDR1 is MNHEY and CDR2 is SMNVEV (reference sequence).

The rearrangement links TRBV11-2 to TRBJ2-5, with D uncertain. The CDR3 loop spans 13 amino acids. Deletions cut 4 bases from V and 4 bases from J, with 10 bases between. Germline V gene sequence: CDR1 SGHAT, CDR2 FQNNGV. The CDR3 nucleotides read TGTGCCAGCAGCTCCTTGAGGAGAGAGACCCAGTACTTC. Residues: CASSSLRRETQYF.

This chain uses TRBV4-2 with TRBJ2-1, with a weak D call TRBD1 (6 bases). The CDR3 has 16 amino acids. Trimming removed 4 bases from V and 0 bases from J, with 13 bases in between. The V gene's germline CDR1 is LGHNA and CDR2 YNFKEQ. The CDR3 sequence is CASSPTGLSSYNEQFF. CDR3 nucleotide sequence: TGTGCCAGCAGCCCCACAGGGCTCAGCTCCTACAATGAGCAGTTCTTC.

This chain connects TRBV13 to TRBJ1-1; no firm D call. Per the germline V gene, CDR1 is PRHDT and CDR2 is FYEKMQ (reference sequence). With 7 bases removed from V and 0 bases from J, the gap between germline ends came to 6 bases. The CDR3 runs to 12 residues. The DNA for the CDR3 is TGTGCCAGCAACGGGATGAACACTGAAGCTTTCTTT. The encoded protein is CASNGMNTEAFF.

This chain uses TRBV11-2 with TRBJ2-3, with D unresolved. Per germline, CDR1 SGHAT and CDR2 FQNNGV. Trimming removed 5 bases from V and 2 bases from J, with 11 bases in between. The CDR3 spans 14 residues. Here the CDR3 DNA reads TGTGCCAGCAGCCCTCAACTAACCACAGATACGCAGTATTTT. Translation gives CASSPQLTTDTQYF.

V usage is TRBV29-1 and J usage is TRBJ2-5; tentatively, D is TRBD1 (5 bases). V dropped 2 bases and J dropped 1 base, with 11 bases sitting between them. The CDR3 is made up of 14 amino acids. Looked up from germline, CDR1 is SQVTM and CDR2 is ANQGSEA. CDR3 sequence (DNA): TGCAGCGTTGAACCCAGACAGACCCAAGAGACCCAGTACTTC. Translated: CSVEPRQTQETQYF.

V is TRBV25-1 and J is TRBJ2-2, with TRBD2 matching over 7 bases. There are 15 residues in the CDR3. J lost 3 bases, V lost 0 bases, and 1 base had no gene match. Per germline, CDR1 MGHDK and CDR2 SYGVNS. The CDR3 coding sequence is TGTGCCAGCAGTGAATATGGGAGGGACACCGGGGAGCTGTTTTTT. Its translation is CASSEYGRDTGELFF.

The V gene is TRBV14, the J gene TRBJ1-3; weak D call: TRBD1 (5 bases). Germline lookup yields CDR1 SGHDN and CDR2 FVKESK. This CDR3 contains 14 residues. The V end was cut by 0 bases, the J end by 2 bases, with 5 bases between. The CDR3 region has the DNA TGTGCCAGCAGCCAAGACAGGGCTGGAAACACCATATATTTT. It specifies CASSQDRAGNTIYF.

The chain recombines TRBV6-6 with TRBJ2-3, with D possibly matching TRBD1 (6 bases). V shed 8 bases and J shed 4 bases, with 19 bases lying between them. The germline gives CDR1 MNHNY, CDR2 SVGAGI (reference sequence). CDR3 length equals 15 residues. The CDR3 DNA sequence: TGTGCCAGCTCACCCTACTTCAGGGGAGCAGATACGCAGTATTTT. This gives the protein CASSPYFRGADTQYF.

This chain connects TRBV7-3 to TRBJ1-1, with a possible D match to TRBD1 (6 bases). The CDR3 contains 14 residues. From germline, CDR1 is SGHTA and CDR2 FQGTGA. Between the trimmed V and J ends, which lost 5 bases and 4 bases, there was a span of 14 bases. The CDR3 loop is CASSVTGRGTEAFF. Here the CDR3 DNA reads TGTGCCAGCAGCGTTACAGGGAGAGGCACTGAAGCTTTCTTT.

This clone was counted once. The chain links TRBV6-5 to TRBJ2-7; D is unclear. The V gene lost 5 bases and the J gene lost 6 bases, with 11 bases spanning the gap. This CDR3 has 12 amino acids. CDR1 is MNHEY and CDR2 is SVGAGI in the germline V gene. In nucleotides, the CDR3 is TGTGCCAGCAGTGCCTACCTAGGCGAGCAGTACTTC. It is translated as CASSAYLGEQYF.

The chain carries TRBV28 and TRBJ1-1, with 11 bases matching TRBD1. Trimming cost V 2 bases and J 5 bases; bases outside gene matches: 7. Germline V gene lookup returns CDR1 MDHEN and CDR2 SYDVKM. CDR3 length: 16 amino acids. The DNA for the CDR3 is TGTGCCAGCAGTTTAAGGGGGACAGGGGGGTCTACTGAAGCTTTCTTT. Protein: CASSLRGTGGSTEAFF. The full variable domain, rest sourced from reference TRBV28 and TRBJ1-1, is DVKVTQSSRYLVKRTGEKVFLECVQDMDHENMFWYRQDPGLGLRLIYFSYDVKMKEKGDIPEGYSVSREKKERFSLILESASTNQTSMYLCASSLRGTGGSTEAFFGQGTRLTVV.

The chain combines TRBV5-1 with TRBJ1-1; maybe TRBD1 (6 bases). V dropped 0 bases and J dropped 0 bases, with 12 bases sitting between them. CDR1 and CDR2 (germline): SGHRS, YFSETQ. The CDR3 covers 16 residues. The CDR3 spells CASSLVFGDMNTEAFF. DNA for the CDR3: TGCGCCAGCAGCTTGGTGTTTGGGGACATGAACACTGAAGCTTTCTTT.

V gene TRBV5-4 combines with J gene TRBJ2-6; D unresolved. Germline V lookup: CDR1 SGHNT, CDR2 YYREEE (reference sequence). Deletions cut 1 base from V and 4 bases from J, with 3 bases between. The length of the CDR3 is 13 residues. CDR3 loop: CASSLLGANVLTF. The CDR3 DNA reads as TGTGCCAGCAGCTTGCTGGGGGCCAACGTCCTGACTTTC.

This chain links TRBV25-1 with TRBJ1-4, with a possible D match to TRBD1 (5 bases). This CDR3 comprises 12 residues. Germline V lookup: CDR1 MGHDK, CDR2 SYGVNS. With 2 bases removed from V and 16 bases from J, the gap between germline ends came to 14 bases. The CDR3 DNA reads as TGTGCCAGCAGTGAAGGGGCCCACGCATGGTTTTTT. Translated: CASSEGAHAWFF.

This clone turned up a few times. The chain links TRBV14 to TRBJ1-4; no clear D. The V and J ends lost 10 bases and 4 bases respectively, with 10 bases between them. Germline lookup yields CDR1 SGHDN and CDR2 FVKESK. The CDR3 sequence is 12 residues long. The DNA of the CDR3 is TGTGCCACGGGTCCGGATAATGAAAAACTGTTTTTT. Its protein product is CATGPDNEKLFF. Full variable domain (remainder filled in from reference TRBV14 and TRBJ1-4): EAGVTQFPSHSVIEKGQTVTLRCDPISGHDNLYWYRRVMGKEIKFLLHFVKESKQDESGMPNNRFLAERTGGTYSTLKVQPAELEDSGVYFCATGPDNEKLFFGSGTQLSVL.

The gene calls are TRBV6-1 and TRBJ1-2; 7 bases are shared with TRBD1. Germline values: CDR1 MNHNS, CDR2 SASEGT. The CDR3 consists of 15 residues. The V segment lost 3 bases and the J segment 2 bases; nucleotides outside the gene matches: 6. This CDR3 reads CASSDWDSLNYGYTF. CDR3 DNA sequence: TGTGCCAGCAGTGATTGGGACAGCCTAAACTATGGCTACACCTTC.

This chain links TRBV29-1 with TRBJ2-1, with D unresolved. CDR1 is SQVTM, CDR2 ANQGSEA, per germline. This CDR3 comprises 15 residues. V was trimmed by 0 bases and J by 2 bases, leaving 11 bases between them. Here the CDR3 reads CSVEEVAGAYNEQFF. The CDR3 DNA is TGCAGCGTTGAAGAAGTAGCCGGAGCCTACAATGAGCAGTTCTTC.

The V and J genes are TRBV28 and TRBJ1-2; D not resolved. Trimming shortened V by 2 bases and J by 6 bases, and 7 bases separated the two germline ends. Germline V gives CDR1 MDHEN, CDR2 SYDVKM. This CDR3 has 12 amino acids. The CDR3 is CASSLPRDGYTF. The CDR3, as DNA: TGTGCCAGCAGTTTACCCCGGGATGGCTACACCTTC.

This clone was counted only a few times. V is TRBV19 and J is TRBJ1-6, with TRBD1 matching 8 bases. The CDR3 loop spans 16 amino acids. V lost 5 bases and J lost 8; bases outside the gene matches: 11. The germline CDR1 and CDR2 sequences are LNHDA and SQIVND (reference sequence). The CDR3 nucleotides read TGTGCCAGTAGTCAGAACAGACAGGGGATGGATTCACCCCTCCACTTT. Amino acid sequence: CASSQNRQGMDSPLHF.